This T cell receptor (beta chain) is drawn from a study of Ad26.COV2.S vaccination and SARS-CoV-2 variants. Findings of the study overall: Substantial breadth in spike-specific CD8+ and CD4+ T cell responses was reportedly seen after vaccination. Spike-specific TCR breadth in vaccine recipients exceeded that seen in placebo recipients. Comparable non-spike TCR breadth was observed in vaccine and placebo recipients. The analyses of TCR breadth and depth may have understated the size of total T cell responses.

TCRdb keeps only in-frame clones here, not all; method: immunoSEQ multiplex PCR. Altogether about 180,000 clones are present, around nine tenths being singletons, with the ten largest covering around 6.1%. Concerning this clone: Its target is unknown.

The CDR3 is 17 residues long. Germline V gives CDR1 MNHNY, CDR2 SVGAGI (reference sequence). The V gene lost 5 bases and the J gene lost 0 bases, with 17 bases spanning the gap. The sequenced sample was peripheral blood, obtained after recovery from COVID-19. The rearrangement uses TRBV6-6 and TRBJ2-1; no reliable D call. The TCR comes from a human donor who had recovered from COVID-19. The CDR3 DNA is TGTGCCAGCAGTCCCCTAGACCTCCGGCCCTCCTACAATGAGCAGTTCTTC. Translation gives CASSPLDLRPSYNEQFF.